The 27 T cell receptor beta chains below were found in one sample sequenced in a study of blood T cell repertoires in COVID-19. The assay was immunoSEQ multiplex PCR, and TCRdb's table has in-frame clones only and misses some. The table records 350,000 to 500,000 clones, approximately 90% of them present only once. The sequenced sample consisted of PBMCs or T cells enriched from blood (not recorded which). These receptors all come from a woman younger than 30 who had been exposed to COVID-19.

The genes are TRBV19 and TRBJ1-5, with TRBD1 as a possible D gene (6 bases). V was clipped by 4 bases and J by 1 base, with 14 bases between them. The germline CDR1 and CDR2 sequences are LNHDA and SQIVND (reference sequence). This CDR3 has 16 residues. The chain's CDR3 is CASSTLDRQSNQPQHF. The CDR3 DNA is TGTGCCAGTAGTACCCTCGACAGGCAAAGCAATCAGCCCCAGCATTTT.

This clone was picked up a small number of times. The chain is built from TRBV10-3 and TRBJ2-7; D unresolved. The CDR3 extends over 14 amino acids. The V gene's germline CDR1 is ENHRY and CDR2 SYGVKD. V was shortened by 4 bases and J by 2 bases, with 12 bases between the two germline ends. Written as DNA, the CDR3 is TGTGCCATCAGTGCCCAGGTACTGGCCTACGAGCAGTACTTC. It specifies CAISAQVLAYEQYF.

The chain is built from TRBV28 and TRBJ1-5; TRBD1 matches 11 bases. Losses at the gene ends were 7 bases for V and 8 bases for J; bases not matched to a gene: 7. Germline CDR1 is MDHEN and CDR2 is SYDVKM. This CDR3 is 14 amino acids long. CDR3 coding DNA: TGTGCCAGCACCTCGGGACAGGGGGGAAAGCCCCAGCATTTT. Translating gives CASTSGQGGKPQHF.

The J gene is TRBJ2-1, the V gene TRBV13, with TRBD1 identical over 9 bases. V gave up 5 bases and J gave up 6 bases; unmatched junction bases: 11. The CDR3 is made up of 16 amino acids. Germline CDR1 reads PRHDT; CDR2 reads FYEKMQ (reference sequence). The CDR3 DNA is TGTGCCAGCAGCGAAAACAGGGGGCTGAAGGGCAATGAGCAGTTCTTC. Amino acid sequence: CASSENRGLKGNEQFF.

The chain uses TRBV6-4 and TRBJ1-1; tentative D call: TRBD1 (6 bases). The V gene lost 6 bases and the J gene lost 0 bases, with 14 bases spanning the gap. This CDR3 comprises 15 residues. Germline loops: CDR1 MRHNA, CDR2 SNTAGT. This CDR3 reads CASRETGGMNTEAFF. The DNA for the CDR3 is TGTGCCAGCAGAGAGACAGGAGGTATGAACACTGAAGCTTTCTTT.

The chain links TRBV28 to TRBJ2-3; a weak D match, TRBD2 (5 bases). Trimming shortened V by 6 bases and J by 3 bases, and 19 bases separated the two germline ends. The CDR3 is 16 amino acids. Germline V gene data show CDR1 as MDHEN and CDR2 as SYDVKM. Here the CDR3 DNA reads TGTGCCAGCAGGGGCGGGCCCCCCTCCCGGACAGATACGCAGTATTTT. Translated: CASRGGPPSRTDTQYF. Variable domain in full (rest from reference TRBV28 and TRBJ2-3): DVKVTQSSRYLVKRTGEKVFLECVQDMDHENMFWYRQDPGLGLRLIYFSYDVKMKEKGDIPEGYSVSREKKERFSLILESASTNQTSMYLCASRGGPPSRTDTQYFGPGTRLTVL.

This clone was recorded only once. The CDR3 sequence: CASSQDRGQSTYEQYF. The CDR3, as DNA: TGCGCCAGCAGCCAAGATAGGGGACAGTCTACCTACGAGCAGTACTTC. This chain connects TRBV4-3 to TRBJ2-7, with 7 bases lining up with TRBD1. CDR1 is LGHNA, CDR2 YSLEER, per germline. This CDR3 contains 16 residues. Trimming at V came to 0 bases and at J to 2 bases, leaving 7 bases not matched to a gene.

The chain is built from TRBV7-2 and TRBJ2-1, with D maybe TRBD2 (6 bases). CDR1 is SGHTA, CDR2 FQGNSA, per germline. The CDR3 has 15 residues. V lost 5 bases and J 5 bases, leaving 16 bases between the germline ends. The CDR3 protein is CASSQRRGLHNEQFF. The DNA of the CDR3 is TGTGCCAGCAGCCAAAGGCGGGGCCTACACAATGAGCAGTTCTTC.

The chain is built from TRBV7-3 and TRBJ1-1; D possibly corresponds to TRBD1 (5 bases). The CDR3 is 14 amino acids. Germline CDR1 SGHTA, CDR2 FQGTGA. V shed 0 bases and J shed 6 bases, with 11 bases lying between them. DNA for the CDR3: TGTGCCAGCAGCTTAACCAAAGGGGTGGCTGAAGCTTTCTTT. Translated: CASSLTKGVAEAFF.

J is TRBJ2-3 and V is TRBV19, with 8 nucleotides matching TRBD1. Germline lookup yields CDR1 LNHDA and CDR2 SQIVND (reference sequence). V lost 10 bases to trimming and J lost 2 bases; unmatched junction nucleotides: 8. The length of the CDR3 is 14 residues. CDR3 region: CATSGTGPTDTQYF. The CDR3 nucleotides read TGTGCCACCTCGGGGACAGGACCCACAGATACGCAGTATTTT.

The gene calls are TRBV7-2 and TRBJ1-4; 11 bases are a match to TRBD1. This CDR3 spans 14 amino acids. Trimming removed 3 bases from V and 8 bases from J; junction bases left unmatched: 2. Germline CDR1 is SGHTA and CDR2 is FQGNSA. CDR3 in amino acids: CASSFWTGGEKLFF. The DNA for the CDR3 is TGTGCCAGCAGCTTTTGGACAGGGGGCGAAAAACTGTTTTTT.

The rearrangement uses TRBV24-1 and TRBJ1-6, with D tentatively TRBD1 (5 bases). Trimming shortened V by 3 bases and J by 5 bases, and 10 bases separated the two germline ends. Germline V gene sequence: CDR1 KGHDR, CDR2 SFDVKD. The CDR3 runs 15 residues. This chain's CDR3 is CATSDQGSHNSPLHF. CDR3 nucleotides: TGTGCCACCAGTGATCAGGGATCCCATAATTCACCCCTCCACTTT.

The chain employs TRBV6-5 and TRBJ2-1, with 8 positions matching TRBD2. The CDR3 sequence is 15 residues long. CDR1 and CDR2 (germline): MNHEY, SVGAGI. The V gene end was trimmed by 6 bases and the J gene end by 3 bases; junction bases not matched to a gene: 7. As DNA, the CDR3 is TGTGCCAGCAGGCCACTAGCGGCACGCTACAATGAGCAGTTCTTC. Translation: CASRPLAARYNEQFF.

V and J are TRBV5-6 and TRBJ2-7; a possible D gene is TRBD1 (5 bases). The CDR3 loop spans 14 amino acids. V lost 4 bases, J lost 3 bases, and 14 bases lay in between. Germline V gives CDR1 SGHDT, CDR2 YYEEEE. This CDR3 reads CASSIGQGNYEQYF. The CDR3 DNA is TGTGCCAGCAGCATCGGACAAGGGAACTACGAGCAGTACTTC.

The CDR3 region is CASSLQEGLAYEQYF. CDR3 in DNA: TGTGCCAGCAGCCTCCAGGAAGGATTGGCCTACGAGCAGTACTTC. This chain links TRBV7-2 with TRBJ2-7; no definite D call. Germline assignment: CDR1 SGHTA and CDR2 FQGNSA. Trimming left V 5 bases short and J 2 bases short, with 16 bases between. This CDR3 has 15 residues.

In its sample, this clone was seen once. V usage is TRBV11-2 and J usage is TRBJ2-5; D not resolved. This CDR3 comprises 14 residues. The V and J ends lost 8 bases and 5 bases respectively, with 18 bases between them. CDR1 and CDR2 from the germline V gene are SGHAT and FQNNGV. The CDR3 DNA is TGTGCCAGCGGCATACAGTCCGGCTGGGAGACCCAGTACTTC. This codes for CASGIQSGWETQYF.

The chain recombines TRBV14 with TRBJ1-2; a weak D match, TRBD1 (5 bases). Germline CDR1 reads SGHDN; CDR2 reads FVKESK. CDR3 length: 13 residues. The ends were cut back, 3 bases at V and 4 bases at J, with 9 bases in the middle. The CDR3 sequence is CASSQTVSYGYTF. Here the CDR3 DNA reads TGTGCCAGCAGCCAGACAGTTTCCTATGGCTACACCTTC.

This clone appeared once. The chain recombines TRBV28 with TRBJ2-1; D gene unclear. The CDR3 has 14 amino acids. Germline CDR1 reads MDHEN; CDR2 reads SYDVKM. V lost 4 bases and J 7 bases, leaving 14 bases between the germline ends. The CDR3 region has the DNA TGTGCCAGCAGTTCCCGGAGACTGTTAAATGAGCAGTTCTTC. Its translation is CASSSRRLLNEQFF.

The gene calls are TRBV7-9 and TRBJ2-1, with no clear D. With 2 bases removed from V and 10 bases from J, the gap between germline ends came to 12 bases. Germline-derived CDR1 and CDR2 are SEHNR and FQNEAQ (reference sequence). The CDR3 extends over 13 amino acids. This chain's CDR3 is CASSLFPAEEQFF. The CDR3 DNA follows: TGTGCCAGCAGCTTATTCCCGGCGGAGGAGCAGTTCTTC.

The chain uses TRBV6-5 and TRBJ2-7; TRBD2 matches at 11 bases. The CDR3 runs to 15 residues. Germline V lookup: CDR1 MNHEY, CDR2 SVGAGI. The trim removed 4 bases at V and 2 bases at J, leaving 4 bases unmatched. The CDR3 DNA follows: TGTGCCAGCAGTTCCCTACTAGCGGGGGCCTACGAGCAGTACTTC. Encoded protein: CASSSLLAGAYEQYF.

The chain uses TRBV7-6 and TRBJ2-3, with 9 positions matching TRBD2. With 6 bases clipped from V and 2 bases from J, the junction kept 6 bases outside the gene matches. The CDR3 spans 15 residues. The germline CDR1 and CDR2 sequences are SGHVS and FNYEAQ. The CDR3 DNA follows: TGTGCCAGCAGTATAGCGGGAGCGATCACAGATACGCAGTATTTT. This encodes CASSIAGAITDTQYF.

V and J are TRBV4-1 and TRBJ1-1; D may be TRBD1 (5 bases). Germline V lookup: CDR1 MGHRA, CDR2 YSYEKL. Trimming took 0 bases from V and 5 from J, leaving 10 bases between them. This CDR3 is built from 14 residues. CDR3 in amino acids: CASSQEGRGTEAFF. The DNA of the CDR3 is TGCGCCAGCAGCCAAGAGGGGCGGGGGACTGAAGCTTTCTTT.

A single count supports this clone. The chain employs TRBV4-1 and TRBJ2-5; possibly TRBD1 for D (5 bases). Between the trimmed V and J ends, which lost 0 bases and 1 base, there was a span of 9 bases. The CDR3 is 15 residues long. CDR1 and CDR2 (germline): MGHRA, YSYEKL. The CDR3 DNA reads TGCGCCAGCAGCCAAGATGGGCAGGGCCAAGAGACCCAGTACTTC. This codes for CASSQDGQGQETQYF.

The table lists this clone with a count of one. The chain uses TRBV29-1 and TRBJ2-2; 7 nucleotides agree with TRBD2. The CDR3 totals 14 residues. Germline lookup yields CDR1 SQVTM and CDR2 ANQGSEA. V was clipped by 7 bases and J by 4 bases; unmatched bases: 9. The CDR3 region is CSATSRIFTGELFF. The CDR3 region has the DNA TGCAGCGCGACTAGCAGAATCTTCACCGGGGAGCTGTTTTTT.

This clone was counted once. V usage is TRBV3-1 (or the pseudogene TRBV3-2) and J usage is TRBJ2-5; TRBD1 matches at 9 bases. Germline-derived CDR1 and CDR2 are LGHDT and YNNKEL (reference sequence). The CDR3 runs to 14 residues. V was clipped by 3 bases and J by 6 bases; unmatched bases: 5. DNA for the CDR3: TGTGCCAGCAGCCAGATGGGACAGGGAAAGACCCAGTACTTC. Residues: CASSQMGQGKTQYF.

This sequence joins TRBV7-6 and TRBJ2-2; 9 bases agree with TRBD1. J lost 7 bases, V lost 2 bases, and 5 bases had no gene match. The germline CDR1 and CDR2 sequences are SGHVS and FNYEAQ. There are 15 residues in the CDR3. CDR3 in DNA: TGTGCCAGCAGCTTAAGTTACAGGGGGCTCGGGGAGCTGTTTTTT. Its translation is CASSLSYRGLGELFF.

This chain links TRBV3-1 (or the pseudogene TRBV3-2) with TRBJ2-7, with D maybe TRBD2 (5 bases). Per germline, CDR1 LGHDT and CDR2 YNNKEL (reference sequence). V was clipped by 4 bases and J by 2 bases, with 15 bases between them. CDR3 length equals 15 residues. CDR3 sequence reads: CASSLDLVRAYEQYF. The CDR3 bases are TGTGCCAGCAGCCTAGACCTGGTGAGGGCCTACGAGCAGTACTTC.